The 9 T cell receptor beta chains reported below all come from one sample, sequenced in a study of patients and donors after allogeneic stem cell transplantation. TCRdb used MiXCR to reprocess the RT-PCR reads, holding one entry per CDR3 protein. The table has 200,000 to 250,000 distinct CDR3 sequences, around 41% seen once. Material for sequencing was blood, either unsorted or a sorted T cell fraction (not recorded which). Source of these receptors: a human donor who was either an allogeneic HSCT recipient or a stem cell or donor lymphocyte infusion donor (not recorded which). It is not recorded whose cells these are; they may come from a transplant donor.

This chain uses TRBV6-5 with TRBJ2-2; tentative D call: TRBD2 (6 bases). The V gene's germline CDR1 is MNHEY and CDR2 SVGAGI. The CDR3 covers 15 residues. The ends were cut back, 10 bases at V and 0 bases at J, with 15 bases in the middle. As DNA, the CDR3 is TGTGCCACCAAAATCGGGGGAGCGAACACCGGGGAGCTGTTTTTT. Its protein product is CATKIGGANTGELFF.

This clonotype came up once. This chain links TRBV3-1 with TRBJ2-2; D may be TRBD2 (6 bases). Trimming left V 6 bases short and J 7 bases short, with 9 bases between. The germline CDR1 and CDR2 sequences are LGHDT and YNNKEL (reference sequence). The CDR3 is made up of 12 amino acids. In nucleotides, the CDR3 is TGTGCCAGCAGGCCCGGGGGCGGGGAGCTGTTTTTT. Translation: CASRPGGGELFF.

The V and J genes are TRBV5-1 and TRBJ1-5; D perhaps matches TRBD1 (5 bases). Germline-derived CDR1 and CDR2 are SGHRS and YFSETQ. This CDR3 is built from 18 residues. The V end lost 1 base, the J end lost 0 bases, and 17 bases lay between the germline ends. The CDR3 spells CASSLIFPDRYSNQPQHF. The CDR3 DNA sequence: TGCGCCAGCAGCTTGATTTTCCCCGACAGATATAGCAATCAGCCCCAGCATTTT.

The V and J genes are TRBV28 and TRBJ1-2, with a weak D call TRBD1 (5 bases). CDR1 is MDHEN and CDR2 is SYDVKM in the germline V gene. Trimming stripped 6 bases from V and 6 bases from J, with 11 bases between. The CDR3 sequence is 12 residues long. This chain's CDR3 is CASRPTGDGYTF. CDR3 in DNA: TGTGCCAGCAGGCCCACGGGGGATGGCTACACCTTC.

The V call is TRBV2, the J call TRBJ1-2, with a tentative D call TRBD1 (5 bases). The germline V and J ends were trimmed by 6 bases and 4 bases, with 6 bases remaining between them. The CDR3 spans 11 residues. The V gene's germline CDR1 is SNHLY and CDR2 FYNNEI. CDR3 amino acids: CASRTAYGYTF. The CDR3 nucleotides are TGTGCCAGCAGGACAGCCTATGGCTACACCTTC.

This clonotype was observed a few times. An end of the junction differs from the germline gene, which may be a read error. This sequence joins TRBV20-1 and TRBJ1-5, with 9 bases lining up with TRBD1. Germline V gene data show CDR1 as DFQATT and CDR2 as SNEGSKA (reference sequence). CDR3 length equals 11 residues. CDR3 nucleotides: TGCAGTGCAACACCCGGGACAGGGTTCATTTTT. It specifies CSATPGTGFIF.

This chain links TRBV20-1 with TRBJ1-2; 8 bases fit TRBD1. Trimming at V came to 6 bases and at J to 4 bases, leaving 4 bases not matched to a gene. The V gene's germline CDR1 is DFQATT and CDR2 SNEGSKA (reference sequence). CDR3 length: 12 amino acids. CDR3 region: CSAGQGSYGYTF. The CDR3 DNA reads TGCAGTGCAGGACAGGGAAGCTATGGCTACACCTTC.

This clonotype was seen more than once but under ten times. The chain joins TRBV5-1 to TRBJ1-2; 7 bases line up with TRBD1. Germline V gene lookup returns CDR1 SGHRS and CDR2 YFSETQ. V lost 1 base, J lost 7 bases, and 4 bases stayed unmatched. The CDR3 is 13 amino acids. CDR3 nucleotide sequence: TGCGCCAGCAGCTTGTACAGGGGAGGTGGCTACACCTTC. The encoded protein is CASSLYRGGGYTF.

The CDR3 spells CASSWTSPNEKLFF. DNA for the CDR3: TGTGCCAGCAGCTGGACATCCCCTAATGAAAAACTGTTTTTT. The chain carries TRBV7-2 and TRBJ1-4; D may be TRBD1 (5 bases). Trimming stripped 4 bases from V and 3 bases from J, with 9 bases between. Germline values: CDR1 SGHTA, CDR2 FQGNSA. The CDR3 is made up of 14 amino acids. The full variable domain, completed using reference TRBV7-2 and TRBJ1-4, is GAGVSQSPSNKVTEKGKDVELRCDPISGHTALYWYRQSLGQGLEFLIYFQGNSAPDKSGLPSDRFSAERTGGSVSTLTIQRTQQEDSAVYLCASSWTSPNEKLFFGSGTQLSVL.